This is a list of T cell receptor beta chains from one sample in a study of shared clonotypes between healthy human individuals. Sequencing used immunoSEQ multiplex PCR; TCRdb keeps in-frame clones, though not all of them. The sample lists about 560,000 clones, around 81% occurring once. The sequenced sample was PBMCs. These receptors were taken from a woman aged 35 to 49 in good health. Some clones in this sample may be carry-over from other donors' samples. Each CDR3 is given with its conserved first and last residue. Fields, in order: J gene, clone size, V gene, D gene, CDR3 protein, CDR3 DNA. A D gene is named only where the DNA matches it firmly. Size tells how often a clone was seen (once, few, many) or the class of an expanded clone, and some rows leave it out.

TRBJ2-2 NA TRBV2 TRBD2 CASKFPGGGTGELFF TGTGCCAGTAAATTCCCGGGAGGGGGGACCGGGGAGCTGTTTTTT
TRBJ2-2 NA TRBV11-3 NA CASSPQYTGELFF TGTGCCAGCAGCCCTCAGTACACCGGGGAGCTGTTTTTT
TRBJ2-2 NA TRBV5-1 NA CASSSLNGNTGELFF TGCGCCAGCAGCTCTTTAAATGGGAACACCGGGGAGCTGTTTTTT
TRBJ1-4 NA TRBV19 NA CASSIGEVNEKLFF TGTGCCAGTAGTATAGGCGAAGTCAATGAAAAACTGTTTTTT
TRBJ2-5 NA TRBV5-4 TRBD2 CASSSPTSGPQETQYF TGTGCCAGCAGCTCTCCGACTAGCGGGCCCCAAGAGACCCAGTACTTC
TRBJ2-3 once TRBV5-1 TRBD2 CASTGLAGEDTQYF TGCGCCAGCACCGGACTAGCGGGAGAAGATACGCAGTATTTT
TRBJ2-5 once TRBV28 TRBD2 CASSAGLAGGRETQYF TGTGCCAGCAGTGCGGGACTAGCGGGAGGAAGAGAGACCCAGTACTTC
TRBJ2-7 NA TRBV7-9 NA CASSPQSSYEQYF TGTGCCAGCAGTCCACAGAGCTCCTACGAGCAGTACTTC
TRBJ2-2 NA TRBV6-1 TRBD1 CASRGGAVGTGELFF TGTGCCAGCAGAGGGGGCGCCGTTGGCACCGGGGAGCTGTTTTTT
TRBJ2-3 NA TRBV19 NA CATSGASVDTQYF TGTGCCACCTCGGGGGCTAGCGTAGATACGCAGTATTTT
TRBJ2-1 NA TRBV7-3 NA CASSSPSINEQFF TGTGCCAGCAGCTCCCCAAGCATCAATGAGCAGTTCTTC
TRBJ2-1 NA TRBV5-1 TRBD2 CASSLAGGLYNEQFF TGCGCCAGCAGCTTAGCGGGAGGGCTGTACAATGAGCAGTTCTTC
TRBJ2-7 once TRBV7-6 NA CASSLAFAGKTYEQYF TGTGCCAGCAGCTTAGCGTTCGCAGGGAAGACTTACGAGCAGTACTTC
TRBJ1-2 NA TRBV27 NA CASSNGADGYTF TGTGCCAGCAGTAATGGGGCGGATGGCTACACCTTC
TRBJ1-5 NA TRBV27 NA CASSLSQGSNQPQHF TGTGCCAGCAGTTTATCGCAGGGTTCAAATCAGCCCCAGCATTTT
TRBJ1-1 NA TRBV2 NA CANEGVYNTEAFF TGTGCCAACGAGGGGGTGTATAACACTGAAGCTTTCTTT
TRBJ2-2 NA TRBV5-1 NA CASSLFGRGNTGELFF TGCGCCAGCAGCTTGTTCGGGCGGGGGAACACCGGGGAGCTGTTTTTT
TRBJ2-3 NA TRBV2 TRBD2 CASSKTHYSGSTDTQYF TGTGCCAGCAGCAAGACCCACTATAGCGGGAGCACAGATACGCAGTATTTT
TRBJ2-7 NA TRBV29-1 NA CSVGWNTLEQYF TGCAGCGTTGGCTGGAACACCCTCGAGCAGTACTTC
TRBJ2-1 NA TRBV7-6 TRBD2 CASSSGGEQFF TGTGCCAGCAGCTCGGGGGGGGAGCAGTTCTTC